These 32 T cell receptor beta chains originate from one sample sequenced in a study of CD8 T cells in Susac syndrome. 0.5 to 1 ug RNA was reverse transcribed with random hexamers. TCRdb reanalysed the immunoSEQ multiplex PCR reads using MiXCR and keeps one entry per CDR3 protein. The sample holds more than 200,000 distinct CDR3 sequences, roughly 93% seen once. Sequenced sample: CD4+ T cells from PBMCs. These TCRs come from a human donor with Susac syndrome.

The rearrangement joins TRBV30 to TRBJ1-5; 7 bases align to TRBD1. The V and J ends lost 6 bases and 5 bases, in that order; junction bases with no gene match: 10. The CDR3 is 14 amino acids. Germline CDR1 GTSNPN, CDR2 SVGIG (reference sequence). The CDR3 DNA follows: TGTGCCTGCGGGACAGCAACCCTCGATCAGCCCCAGCATTTT. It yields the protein CACGTATLDQPQHF.

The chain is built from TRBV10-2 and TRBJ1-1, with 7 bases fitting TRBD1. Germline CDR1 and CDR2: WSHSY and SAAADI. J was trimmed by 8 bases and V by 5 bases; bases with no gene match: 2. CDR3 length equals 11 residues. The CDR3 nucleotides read TGCGCCAGCAGTACAGGGGTCGAAGCTTTCTTT. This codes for CASSTGVEAFF.

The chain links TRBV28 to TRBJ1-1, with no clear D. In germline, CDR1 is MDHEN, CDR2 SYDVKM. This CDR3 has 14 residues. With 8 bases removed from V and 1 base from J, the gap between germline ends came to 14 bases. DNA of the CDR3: TGTGCCAGCGGCAGCTCCGGCACGAACACTGAAGCTTTCTTT. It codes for CASGSSGTNTEAFF.

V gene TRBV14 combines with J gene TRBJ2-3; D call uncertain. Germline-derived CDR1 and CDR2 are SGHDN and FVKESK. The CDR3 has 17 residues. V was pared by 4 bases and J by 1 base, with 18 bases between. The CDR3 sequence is CASSRPRHGNGTDTQYF. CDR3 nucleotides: TGTGCCAGCAGCCGTCCTCGCCATGGAAACGGCACAGATACGCAGTATTTT.

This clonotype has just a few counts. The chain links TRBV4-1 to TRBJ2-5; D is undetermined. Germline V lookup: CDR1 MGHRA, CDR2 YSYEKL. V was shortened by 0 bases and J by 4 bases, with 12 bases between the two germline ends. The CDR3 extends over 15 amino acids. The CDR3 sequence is CASSQDPERVETQYF. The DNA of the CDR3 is TGCGCCAGCAGCCAAGACCCGGAGCGAGTAGAGACCCAGTACTTC.

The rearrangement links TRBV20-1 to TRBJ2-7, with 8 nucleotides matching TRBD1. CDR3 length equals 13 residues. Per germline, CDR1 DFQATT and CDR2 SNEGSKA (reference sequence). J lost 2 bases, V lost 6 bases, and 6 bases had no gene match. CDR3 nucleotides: TGCAGTGCCTCCGGACAGGGAACCTACGAGCAGTACTTC. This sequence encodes CSASGQGTYEQYF.

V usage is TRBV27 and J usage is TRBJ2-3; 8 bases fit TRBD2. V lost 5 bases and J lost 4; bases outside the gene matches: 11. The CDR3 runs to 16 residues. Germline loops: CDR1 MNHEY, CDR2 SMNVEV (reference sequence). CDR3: CASSPHLAGRSDTQYF. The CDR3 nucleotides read TGTGCCAGCAGTCCCCACTTAGCGGGGAGGTCAGATACGCAGTATTTT.

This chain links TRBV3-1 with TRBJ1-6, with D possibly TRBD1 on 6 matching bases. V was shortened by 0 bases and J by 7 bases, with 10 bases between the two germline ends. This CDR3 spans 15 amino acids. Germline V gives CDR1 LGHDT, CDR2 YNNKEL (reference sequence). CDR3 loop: CASSQDWTENSPLHF. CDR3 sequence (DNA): TGTGCCAGCAGCCAAGATTGGACAGAGAATTCACCCCTCCACTTT.

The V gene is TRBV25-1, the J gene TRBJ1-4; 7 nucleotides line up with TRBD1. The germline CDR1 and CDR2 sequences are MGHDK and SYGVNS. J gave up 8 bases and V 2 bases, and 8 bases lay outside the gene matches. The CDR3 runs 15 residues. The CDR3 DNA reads TGTGCCAGCAGTGAAGCAGGGGGAGGAGTAGAAAAACTGTTTTTT. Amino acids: CASSEAGGGVEKLFF.

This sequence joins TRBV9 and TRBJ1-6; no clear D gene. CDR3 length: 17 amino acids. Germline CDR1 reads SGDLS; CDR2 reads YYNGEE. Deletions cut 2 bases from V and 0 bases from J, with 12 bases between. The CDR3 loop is CASSVRAPPSYNSPLHF. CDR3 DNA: TGTGCCAGCAGCGTGAGAGCCCCGCCCTCCTATAATTCACCCCTCCACTTT.

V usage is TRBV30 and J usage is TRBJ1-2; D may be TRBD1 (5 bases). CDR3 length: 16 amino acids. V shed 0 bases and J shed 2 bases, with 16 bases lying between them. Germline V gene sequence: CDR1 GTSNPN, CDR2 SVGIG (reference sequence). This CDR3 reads CAWSVKGAGRNYGYTF. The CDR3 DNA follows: TGTGCCTGGAGTGTAAAGGGAGCAGGGAGGAACTATGGCTACACCTTC. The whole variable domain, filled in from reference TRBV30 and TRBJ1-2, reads SQTIHQWPATLVQPVGSPLSLECTVEGTSNPNLYWYRQAAGRGLQLLFYSVGIGQISSEVPQNLSASRPQDRQFILSSKKLLLSDSGFYLCAWSVKGAGRNYGYTFGSGTRLTVV.

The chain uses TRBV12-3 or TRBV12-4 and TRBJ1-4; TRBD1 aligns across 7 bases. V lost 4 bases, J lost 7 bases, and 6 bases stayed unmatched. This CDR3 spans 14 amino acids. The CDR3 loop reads CASSSTGTAEKLFF. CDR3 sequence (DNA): TGTGCCAGCAGTTCAACCGGGACAGCTGAAAAACTGTTTTTT.

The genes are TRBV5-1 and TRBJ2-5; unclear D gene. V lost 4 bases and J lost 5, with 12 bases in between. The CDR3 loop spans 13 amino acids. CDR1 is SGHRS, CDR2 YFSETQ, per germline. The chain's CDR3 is CASSPRAGETQYF. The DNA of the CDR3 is TGCGCCAGCAGCCCCCGGGCCGGCGAGACCCAGTACTTC.

The chain's CDR3 is CSIERGGGDTEAFF. The CDR3 coding sequence is TGCAGCATAGAGCGGGGAGGCGGGGACACTGAAGCTTTCTTT. The J gene is TRBJ1-1, the V gene TRBV29-1; D gene unclear. Germline loops: CDR1 SQVTM, CDR2 ANQGSEA. The CDR3 has 14 residues. Trimming took 8 bases from V and 3 from J, leaving 19 bases between them. The full variable domain, in which reference TRBV29-1 and TRBJ1-1 provide the parts outside the CDR3, is SAVISQKPSRDICQRGTSLTIQCQVDSQVTMMFWYRQQPGQSLTLIATANQGSEATYESGFVIDKFPISRPNLTFSTLTVSNMSPEDSSIYLCSIERGGGDTEAFFGQGTRLTVV.

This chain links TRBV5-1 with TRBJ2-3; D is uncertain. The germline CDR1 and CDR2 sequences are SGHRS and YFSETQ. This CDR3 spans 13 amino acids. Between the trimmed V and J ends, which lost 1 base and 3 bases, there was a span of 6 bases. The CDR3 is CASSLPDTDTQYF. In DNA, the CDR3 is TGCGCCAGCAGCTTGCCGGATACAGATACGCAGTATTTT.

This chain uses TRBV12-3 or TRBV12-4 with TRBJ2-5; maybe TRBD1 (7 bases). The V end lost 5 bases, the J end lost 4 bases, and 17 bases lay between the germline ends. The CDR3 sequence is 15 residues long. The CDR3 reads CASSENRGGSETQYF. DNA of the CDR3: TGTGCCAGCAGTGAGAACAGGGGAGGATCAGAGACCCAGTACTTC.

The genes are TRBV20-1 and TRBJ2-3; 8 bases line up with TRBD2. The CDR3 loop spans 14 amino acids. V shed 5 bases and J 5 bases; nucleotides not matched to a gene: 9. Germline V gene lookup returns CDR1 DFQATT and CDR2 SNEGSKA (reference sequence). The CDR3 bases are TGCAGTGCTCTTCGGGGGGGCGCGGAAGATACGCAGTATTTT. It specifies CSALRGGAEDTQYF.

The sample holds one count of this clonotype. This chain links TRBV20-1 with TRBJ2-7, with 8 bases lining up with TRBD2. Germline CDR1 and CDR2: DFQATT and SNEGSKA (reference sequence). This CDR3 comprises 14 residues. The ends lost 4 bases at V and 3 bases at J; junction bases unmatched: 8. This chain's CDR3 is CSAITGGARYEQYF. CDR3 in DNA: TGCAGTGCTATCACGGGGGGGGCACGCTACGAGCAGTACTTC.

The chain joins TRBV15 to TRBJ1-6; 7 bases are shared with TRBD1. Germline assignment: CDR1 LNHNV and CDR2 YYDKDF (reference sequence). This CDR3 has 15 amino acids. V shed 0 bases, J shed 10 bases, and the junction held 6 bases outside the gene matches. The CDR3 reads CATSRDSPGGSPLHF. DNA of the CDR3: TGTGCCACCAGCAGAGATTCCCCAGGGGGGTCACCCCTCCACTTT.

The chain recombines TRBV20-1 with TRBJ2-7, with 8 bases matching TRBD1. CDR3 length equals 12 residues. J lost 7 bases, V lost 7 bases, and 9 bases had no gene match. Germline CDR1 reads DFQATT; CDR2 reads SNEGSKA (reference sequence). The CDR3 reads CSGVGRGLEQYF. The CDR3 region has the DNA TGCAGTGGGGTTGGCAGGGGGCTAGAGCAGTACTTC.

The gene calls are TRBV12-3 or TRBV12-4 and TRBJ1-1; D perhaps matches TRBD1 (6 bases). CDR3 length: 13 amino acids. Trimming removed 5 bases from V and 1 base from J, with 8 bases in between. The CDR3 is CASSEQGNTEAFF. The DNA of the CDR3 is TGTGCCAGCAGTGAACAGGGGAACACTGAAGCTTTCTTT.

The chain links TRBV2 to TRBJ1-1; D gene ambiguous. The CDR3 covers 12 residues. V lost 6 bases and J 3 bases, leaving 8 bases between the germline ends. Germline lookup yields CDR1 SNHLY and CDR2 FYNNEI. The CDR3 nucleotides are TGTGCCAGCAGAACAGCGGACACTGAAGCTTTCTTT. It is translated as CASRTADTEAFF. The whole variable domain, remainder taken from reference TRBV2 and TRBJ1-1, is EPEVTQTPSHQVTQMGQEVILRCVPISNHLYFYWYRQILGQKVEFLVSFYNNEISEKSEIFDDQFSVERPDGSNFTLKIRSTKLEDSAMYFCASRTADTEAFFGQGTRLTVV.

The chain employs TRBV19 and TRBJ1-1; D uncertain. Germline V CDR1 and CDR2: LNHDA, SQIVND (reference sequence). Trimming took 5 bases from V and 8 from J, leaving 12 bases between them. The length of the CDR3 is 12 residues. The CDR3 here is CASSPAGVEAFF. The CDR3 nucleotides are TGTGCCAGTAGTCCAGCAGGAGTCGAAGCTTTCTTT.

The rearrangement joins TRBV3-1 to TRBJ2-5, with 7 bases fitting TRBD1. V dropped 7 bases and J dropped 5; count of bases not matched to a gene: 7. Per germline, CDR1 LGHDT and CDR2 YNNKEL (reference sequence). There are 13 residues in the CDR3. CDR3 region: CASTIGGHETQYF. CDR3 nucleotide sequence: TGTGCCAGCACGATAGGGGGCCACGAGACCCAGTACTTC.

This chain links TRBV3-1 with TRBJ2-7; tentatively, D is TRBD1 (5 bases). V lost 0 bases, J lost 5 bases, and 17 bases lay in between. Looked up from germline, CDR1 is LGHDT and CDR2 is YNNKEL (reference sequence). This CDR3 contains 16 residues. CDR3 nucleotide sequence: TGTGCCAGCAGCCAAGATAGCAGGGCCTCTCTTCACGAGCAGTACTTC. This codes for CASSQDSRASLHEQYF.

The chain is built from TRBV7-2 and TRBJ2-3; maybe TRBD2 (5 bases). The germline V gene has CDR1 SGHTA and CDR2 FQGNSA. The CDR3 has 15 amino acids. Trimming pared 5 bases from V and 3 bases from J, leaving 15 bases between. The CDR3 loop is CASSTARGRTDTQYF. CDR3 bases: TGTGCCAGCAGCACGGCCCGGGGTAGGACAGATACGCAGTATTTT. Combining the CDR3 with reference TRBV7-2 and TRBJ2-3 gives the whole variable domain GAGVSQSPSNKVTEKGKDVELRCDPISGHTALYWYRQSLGQGLEFLIYFQGNSAPDKSGLPSDRFSAERTGGSVSTLTIQRTQQEDSAVYLCASSTARGRTDTQYFGPGTRLTVL.

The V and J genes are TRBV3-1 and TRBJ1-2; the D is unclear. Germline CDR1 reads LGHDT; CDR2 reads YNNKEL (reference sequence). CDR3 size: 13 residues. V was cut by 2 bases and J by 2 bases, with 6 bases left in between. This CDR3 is CASSQIRNYGYTF. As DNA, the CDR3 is TGTGCCAGCAGCCAAATAAGGAACTATGGCTACACCTTC.

The DNA of the CDR3 is TGTGCCGTGCTGACATACGTTGAAGCTTTCTTT. Translated, it gives CAVLTYVEAFF. This chain joins TRBV28 and TRBJ1-1, with D uncertain. Per germline, CDR1 MDHEN and CDR2 SYDVKM. The CDR3 runs 11 residues. V was cut by 11 bases and J by 7 bases, with 14 bases left in between.

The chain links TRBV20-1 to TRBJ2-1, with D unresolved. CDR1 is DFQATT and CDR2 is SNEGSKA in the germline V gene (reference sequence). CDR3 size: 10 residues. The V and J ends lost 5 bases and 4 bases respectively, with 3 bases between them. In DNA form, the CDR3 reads TGCAGTGCTCTATACAATGAGCAGTTCTTC. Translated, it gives CSALYNEQFF.

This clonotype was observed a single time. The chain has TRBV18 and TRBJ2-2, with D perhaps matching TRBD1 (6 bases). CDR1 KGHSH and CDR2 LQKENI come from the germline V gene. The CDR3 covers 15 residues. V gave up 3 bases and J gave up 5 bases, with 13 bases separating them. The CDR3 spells CASSPDRSVTGELFF. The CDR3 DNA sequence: TGTGCCAGCTCACCCGACAGGAGTGTTACCGGGGAGCTGTTTTTT.

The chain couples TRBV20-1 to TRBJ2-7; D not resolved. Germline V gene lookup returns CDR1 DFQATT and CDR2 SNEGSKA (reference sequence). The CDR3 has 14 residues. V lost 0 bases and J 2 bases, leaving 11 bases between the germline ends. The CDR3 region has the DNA TGCAGTGCTAGAGATACGACACAAACCTACGAGCAGTACTTC. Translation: CSARDTTQTYEQYF.

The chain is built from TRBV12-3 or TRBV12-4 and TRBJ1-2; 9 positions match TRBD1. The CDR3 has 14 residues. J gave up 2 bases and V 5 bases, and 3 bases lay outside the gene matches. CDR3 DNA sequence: TGTGCCAGCAGTCCGGACAGGGGAAACTATGGCTACACCTTC. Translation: CASSPDRGNYGYTF.